Shown below are 28 T cell receptor beta chains from a single sample sequenced in a study of shared clonotypes between healthy human individuals. Some clones are missing from TCRdb's copy, which holds only in-frame ones; the method was immunoSEQ multiplex PCR. The sample holds roughly 220,000 clones, approximately 70% seen once. Sequences were obtained from memory CD4+ T cells sorted from blood. Subset given: CD45RA-negative fraction. The receptors were gathered from a man aged 25-40 years in good health.

A word on this clone: Additional DNA sequences in this sample encode the identical CDR3. This chain joins TRBV5-1 and TRBJ2-5, with D possibly matching TRBD1 (6 bases). This CDR3 is built from 13 residues. The V end was cut by 0 bases, the J end by 5 bases, with 8 bases between. Germline CDR1 reads SGHRS; CDR2 reads YFSETQ. CDR3 amino acids: CASSLGQGETQYF. The CDR3 region has the DNA TGCGCCAGCAGCTTGGGCCAGGGGGAGACCCAGTACTTC. Looking up the rest from reference TRBV5-1 and TRBJ2-5 gives the full variable domain: KAGVTQTPRYLIKTRGQQVTLSCSPISGHRSVSWYQQTPGQGLQFLFEYFSETQRNKGNFPGRFSGRQFSNSRSEMNVSTLELGDSALYLCASSLGQGETQYFGPGTRLLVL.

This clone was counted once. The chain combines TRBV7-2 with TRBJ2-3; TRBD2 matches 14 bases. Per the germline V gene, CDR1 is SGHTA and CDR2 is FQGNSA. CDR3 length: 17 amino acids. V trimming: 1 base; J trimming: 6 bases; junction bases outside the gene matches: 6. This CDR3 reads CASSLEGGLAGADTQYF. Here the CDR3 DNA reads TGTGCCAGCAGCTTAGAGGGGGGACTAGCGGGAGCGGATACGCAGTATTTT.

In this sample, this clone turned up a few times. The chain carries TRBV29-1 and TRBJ2-1; possible D gene TRBD2, 6 bases. The CDR3 runs 16 residues. Germline V gene data show CDR1 as SQVTM and CDR2 as ANQGSEA. CDR3: CGTDDASATAYNEQFF. DNA for the CDR3: TGCGGAACAGACGACGCTAGCGCTACGGCCTACAATGAGCAGTTCTTC.

The chain joins TRBV5-1 to TRBJ2-7; 9 bases align to TRBD1. This CDR3 is 16 amino acids long. With V trimmed by 0 bases and J by 5 bases, 9 bases remained unmatched. CDR1 and CDR2 (germline): SGHRS, YFSETQ. The CDR3 bases are TGCGCCAGCAGCTTGGGGACAGGGGCGCAGGTTAACGAGCAGTACTTC. Translated, it gives CASSLGTGAQVNEQYF.

There are a few counts of this clone. J is TRBJ2-5 and V is TRBV9, with unresolved D. Germline V gene lookup returns CDR1 SGDLS and CDR2 YYNGEE. The CDR3 contains 12 residues. V was shortened by 3 bases and J by 1 base, with 4 bases between the two germline ends. In nucleotides, the CDR3 is TGTGCCAGCAGCGCATCCCAAGAGACCCAGTACTTC. Amino acids: CASSASQETQYF.

This clone was found a few times. The chain employs TRBV28 and TRBJ1-4; 7 bases fit TRBD1. The CDR3 has 15 amino acids. The V gene end was trimmed by 7 bases and the J gene end by 7 bases; junction bases not matched to a gene: 12. CDR1 MDHEN and CDR2 SYDVKM come from the germline V gene. CDR3 nucleotide sequence: TGTGCCAGCACTCACAGCGGGCAGGGGGGTGAAAAACTGTTTTTT. Amino acids: CASTHSGQGGEKLFF.

This clone was picked up many times. The chain carries TRBV30 and TRBJ1-1; 8 positions match TRBD1. The V gene end was trimmed by 0 bases and the J gene end by 2 bases; junction bases not matched to a gene: 5. Germline CDR1 GTSNPN, CDR2 SVGIG (reference sequence). The CDR3 consists of 15 residues. Here the CDR3 DNA reads TGTGCCTGGAGTGTAGGGGACAGGATTAACACTGAAGCTTTCTTT. Protein sequence: CAWSVGDRINTEAFF.

This CDR3 is CASSGTGGAHYGYTF. The DNA for the CDR3 is TGTGCCAGCAGTGGAACAGGGGGCGCACACTATGGCTACACCTTC. The V call is TRBV25-1, the J call TRBJ1-2; 9 bases align to TRBD1. V dropped 4 bases and J dropped 3; count of bases not matched to a gene: 6. This CDR3 has 15 amino acids. Germline loops: CDR1 MGHDK, CDR2 SYGVNS.

CDR3 coding DNA: TGTGCCAGCAGGTTTAGCGGAACCTACAATGAGCAGTTCTTC. Its protein is CASRFSGTYNEQFF. The chain employs TRBV6-1 and TRBJ2-1; a weak D match, TRBD2 (6 bases). The V end lost 6 bases, the J end lost 2 bases, and 11 bases lay between the germline ends. The CDR3 is made up of 14 amino acids. Germline V gene data show CDR1 as MNHNS and CDR2 as SASEGT.

V gene TRBV5-4 combines with J gene TRBJ2-1, with D perhaps matching TRBD2 (6 bases). The length of the CDR3 is 15 residues. Germline assignment: CDR1 SGHNT and CDR2 YYREEE (reference sequence). V lost 1 base to trimming and J lost 7 bases, with 15 bases between them. The CDR3 DNA sequence: TGTGCCAGCAGCTTGCGTACTAGCTTTATGAATGAGCAGTTCTTC. Its translation: CASSLRTSFMNEQFF.

This clone was picked up a small number of times. The V and J genes are TRBV7-8 and TRBJ2-1; D might be TRBD2 (6 bases). Looked up from germline, CDR1 is SGHVS and CDR2 is FQNEAQ. The V end lost 0 bases, the J end lost 0 bases, and 12 bases lay between the germline ends. The CDR3 consists of 17 residues. CDR3: CASSLAVAASSYNEQFF. CDR3 in DNA: TGTGCCAGCAGCTTAGCGGTAGCGGCAAGCTCCTACAATGAGCAGTTCTTC.

This chain's CDR3 is CASSTQLAGGRNEQFF. The CDR3 coding sequence is TGTGCCAGTAGTACTCAACTAGCGGGAGGGCGTAATGAGCAGTTCTTC. This rearrangement joins TRBV19 to TRBJ2-1, with 13 nucleotides matching TRBD2. CDR1 is LNHDA, CDR2 SQIVND, per germline (reference sequence). This CDR3 is built from 16 residues. With 4 bases clipped from V and 7 bases from J, the junction kept 7 bases outside the gene matches.

V and J are TRBV28 and TRBJ2-7; the D gene is possibly TRBD1 (5 bases). The V and J ends lost 3 bases and 1 base respectively, with 13 bases between them. The germline gives CDR1 MDHEN, CDR2 SYDVKM. CDR3 length: 15 amino acids. The CDR3 DNA is TGTGCCAGCAGTTTGGGGCAGACTCATTCCTACGAGCAGTACTTC. This translates into CASSLGQTHSYEQYF.

Comment on this clone: One junction end disagrees with the germline gene, perhaps due to a read error. This sample also contains other DNA sequences that code for the same CDR3. V gene TRBV6-6 combines with J gene TRBJ1-2, with D maybe TRBD1 (6 bases). CDR1 and CDR2 (germline): MNHNY, SVGAGI (reference sequence). There are 15 residues in the CDR3. CDR3 residues: CASSYALGRQQGYTF. The CDR3 DNA reads TGTGCCAGCAGTTACGCCCTAGGACGGCAACAGGGCTACACTTTC.

Note on this clone: Other nucleotide sequences from this sample produce the same CDR3. The chain has TRBV5-1 and TRBJ2-1; 11 positions match TRBD2. Germline V gene sequence: CDR1 SGHRS, CDR2 YFSETQ. This CDR3 comprises 15 residues. V lost 4 bases to trimming and J lost 9 bases; unmatched junction nucleotides: 9. The CDR3 coding sequence is TGCGCCAGCAGCGAGGGGACTAGCGGCCATGGTGAGCAGTTCTTC. The encoded protein is CASSEGTSGHGEQFF.

The chain has TRBV18 and TRBJ2-3; no reliable D call. The CDR3 is 14 residues long. Trimming took off 2 bases at V and 0 bases at J, with 6 bases between the two ends. Germline V CDR1 and CDR2: KGHSH, LQKENI. The CDR3: CASSPSHSTDTQYF. In DNA, the CDR3 is TGTGCCAGCTCACCAAGCCACAGCACAGATACGCAGTATTTT.

The V call is TRBV27, the J call TRBJ2-3, with D perhaps TRBD2 (6 bases). This CDR3 is built from 14 residues. Per the germline V gene, CDR1 is MNHEY and CDR2 is SMNVEV (reference sequence). V was pared by 7 bases and J by 6 bases, with 17 bases between. CDR3 sequence: CASNSWAGGDTQYF. The CDR3, as DNA: TGTGCCAGCAACTCCTGGGCTGGGGGGGATACGCAGTATTTT.

The count of this clone is one. The chain carries TRBV18 and TRBJ1-3; D is uncertain. The CDR3 is 17 amino acids. Trimming stripped 3 bases from V and 0 bases from J, with 15 bases between. Looked up from germline, CDR1 is KGHSH and CDR2 is LQKENI. For the CDR3, the DNA is TGTGCCAGCTCACCGGGTGGCACCGAGAGCTCTGGAAACACCATATATTTT. This codes for CASSPGGTESSGNTIYF.

The CDR3 DNA follows: TGTGCCAGCTCACCAGGGTTTTCCGTGAACACTGAAGCTTTCTTT. Protein product: CASSPGFSVNTEAFF. The J gene is TRBJ1-1, the V gene TRBV18, with D unresolved. The CDR3 runs 15 residues. Germline V gives CDR1 KGHSH, CDR2 LQKENI. V dropped 2 bases and J dropped 0 bases, with 10 bases sitting between them.

This chain uses TRBV11-2 with TRBJ2-1; TRBD2 is a possible D gene (5 bases). This CDR3 is built from 14 residues. V lost 0 bases and J 7 bases, leaving 10 bases between the germline ends. In germline, CDR1 is SGHAT, CDR2 FQNNGV. CDR3 in DNA: TGTGCCAGCAGCTTAGATGTCCCGGGGAATGAGCAGTTCTTC. Its protein is CASSLDVPGNEQFF. The full variable domain, with the rest looked up from reference TRBV11-2 and TRBJ2-1, is EAGVAQSPRYKIIEKRQSVAFWCNPISGHATLYWYQQILGQGPKLLIQFQNNGVVDDSQLPKDRFSAERLKGVDSTLKIQPAKLEDSAVYLCASSLDVPGNEQFFGPGTRLTVL.

The chain has TRBV21-1 and TRBJ2-7; the table calls TRBD2, which could not be checked here. TRBV21-1 is designated a pseudogene. The CDR3 is 17 amino acids. The CDR3 region has the DNA TGTGCCAGCAGCAAAGACCGACTAGCGGGACAGGACTACGAGCAGTACTTC. This translates into CASSKDRLAGQDYEQYF.

This clone came up many times. J is TRBJ2-2 and V is TRBV11-2, with 7 bases that match TRBD1. The CDR3 is 15 amino acids. V gave up 6 bases and J gave up 4 bases; unmatched junction bases: 8. Germline CDR1 reads SGHAT; CDR2 reads FQNNGV. This CDR3 reads CASRPQGSVTGELFF. DNA of the CDR3: TGTGCCAGCAGGCCACAGGGGTCAGTCACCGGGGAGCTGTTTTTT.

The chain combines TRBV2 with TRBJ2-7; D may be TRBD1 or TRBD2 (5 bases each). From germline, CDR1 is SNHLY and CDR2 FYNNEI. The CDR3 spans 13 residues. With 4 bases removed from V and 4 bases from J, the gap between germline ends came to 11 bases. The CDR3 nucleotides are TGTGCCAGCAGTGTCGGGGCAGAATACGAGCAGTACTTC. Translation: CASSVGAEYEQYF.

The genes are TRBV2 and TRBJ2-6; 9 bases are shared with TRBD1. V trimming: 4 bases; J trimming: 4 bases; junction bases outside the gene matches: 11. The CDR3 length is 18 residues. The germline V gene encodes CDR1 SNHLY and CDR2 FYNNEI. Here the CDR3 DNA reads TGTGCCAGCAGTGGAAGGGGGACAGGGAGTATCGGGGCCAACGTCCTGACTTTC. It encodes CASSGRGTGSIGANVLTF.

This chain uses TRBV7-6 with TRBJ2-1; D gene uncertain. From germline, CDR1 is SGHVS and CDR2 FNYEAQ. CDR3 length: 15 amino acids. The V end lost 1 base, the J end lost 4 bases, and 11 bases lay between the germline ends. CDR3 region: CASSLGSLPYNEQFF. CDR3 coding DNA: TGTGCCAGCAGCTTAGGTTCCTTGCCGTACAATGAGCAGTTCTTC.

The chain carries TRBV28 and TRBJ1-2; D is uncertain. The CDR3 is 12 residues long. V was clipped by 3 bases and J by 2 bases, with 4 bases between them. The V gene's germline CDR1 is MDHEN and CDR2 SYDVKM. The CDR3: CASSFVNYGYTF. The CDR3 region has the DNA TGTGCCAGCAGTTTTGTGAACTATGGCTACACCTTC.

Concerning this clone: Other DNA sequences in the same sample also yield this CDR3. The rearrangement joins TRBV18 to TRBJ2-5; D not resolved. Germline assignment: CDR1 KGHSH and CDR2 LQKENI. V was pared by 3 bases and J by 2 bases, with 1 base between. The CDR3 spans 11 residues. The CDR3, as DNA: TGTGCCAGCTCACCTCAAGAGACCCAGTACTTC. Translating it yields CASSPQETQYF.

The chain's CDR3 is CASSLKGPYEQYF. In DNA, the CDR3 is TGTGCCAGCAGCTTGAAAGGGCCTTACGAGCAGTACTTC. The V gene is TRBV7-6, the J gene TRBJ2-7; D unclear. The CDR3 has 13 residues. Deletions cut 3 bases from V and 4 bases from J, with 10 bases between. The germline gives CDR1 SGHVS, CDR2 FNYEAQ.